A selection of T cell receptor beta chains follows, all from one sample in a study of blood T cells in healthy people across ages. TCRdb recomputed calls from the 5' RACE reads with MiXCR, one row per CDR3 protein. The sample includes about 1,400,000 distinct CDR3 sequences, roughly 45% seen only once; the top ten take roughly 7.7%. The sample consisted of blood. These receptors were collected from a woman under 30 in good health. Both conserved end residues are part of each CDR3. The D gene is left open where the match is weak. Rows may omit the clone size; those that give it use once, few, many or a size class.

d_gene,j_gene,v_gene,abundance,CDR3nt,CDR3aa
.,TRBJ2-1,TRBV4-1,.,TGCGTCAGCAGCCAGGGGGGTAATGAGCAGTTCTTC,CVSSQGGNEQFF
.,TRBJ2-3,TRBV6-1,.,TGTGCCAGCAGTGAAGGCCCAGTGCAGGATACGCAGTATTTT,CASSEGPVQDTQYF
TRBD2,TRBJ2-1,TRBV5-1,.,TGCGCCAGCAGAACAAGCGGGGGAGTATACAATGAGCAGTTCTTC,CASRTSGGVYNEQFF
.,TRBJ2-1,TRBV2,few,TGTGCCAGCAGTGAAGCGGAGAGGGGGGTGGATGAGCAGTTCTTC,CASSEAERGVDEQFF
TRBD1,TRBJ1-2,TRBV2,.,TGTGCCAGACCCTACCGGGACAGGGGGAACTATGGCTACACCTTC,CARPYRDRGNYGYTF
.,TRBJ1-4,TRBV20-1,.,TGCAGTGCTAGGGACAGCGCAACAACTAATGAAAAACTGTTTTTT,CSARDSATTNEKLFF
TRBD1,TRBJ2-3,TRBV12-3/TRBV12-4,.,TGTGCCAGCAGACCGGGACAGGGAGCCACAAGCACAGATACGCAGTATTTT,CASRPGQGATSTDTQYF
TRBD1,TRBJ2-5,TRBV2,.,TGTGCCAACCGTCAGGGACAGGGTGGCAAAGAGACCCAGTACTTC,CANRQGQGGKETQYF
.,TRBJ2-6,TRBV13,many,TGTGCCAGCAGCTTATACGGCTCTGGGGCCAACGTCCTGACTTTC,CASSLYGSGANVLTF
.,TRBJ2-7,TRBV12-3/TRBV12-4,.,TGTGCCAGCCACCATGGGGGCGAGCAGTACTTC,CASHHGGEQYF
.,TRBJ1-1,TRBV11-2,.,TGTGCCAGCAGACAGATAGGGGGGGCGAGGGACACTGAAGCTTTCTTT,CASRQIGGARDTEAFF